This TCR beta chain was sequenced in a study of blood T cell repertoires in COVID-19 (dated by TCRdb to the early 2020s). About the study as a whole: The collaborator samples originated in the United States, Italy and Spain and spanned the acute and convalescent phases of COVID-19. HLA class I and class II types, where available, came from metadata supplied by the sample provider rather than from assay-based typing. The samples were drawn from the first 160 participants of the ongoing ImmuneRACE study and from roughly 1,300 subjects provided by 6 global collaborators. The dataset comprised deeply sampled blood TCRbeta repertoires from subjects exposed to, actively infected with, or recovered from COVID-19. The repertoires were released in a freely available public database meant as a resource for research on the immune response to SARS-CoV-2. Sample metadata almost always included a de-identified subject ID, COVID-19 status, age in years and sex. The material from the prospective study consisted of cDNA or gDNA derived from T cells, B-cell-depleted T cells, or PBMCs. Study-level results and caveats: How much clinical and demographic metadata was included differed by source and by participant, and the metadata was provided uncurated.

The CDR3 has 16 amino acids, counting the end cysteine and phenylalanine. The DNA shown is the 48-base CDR3, in frame from base 1. A distance of 17 bases separates the germline ends of V and J, which lose 0 bases and 5 bases respectively. The germline V gene specifies SGDLS as CDR1 and YYNGEE as CDR2. The immunoSEQ Assay, a bias-controlled multiplex PCR, was used to amplify TCRbeta CDR3 regions from genomic DNA. In the authors' own workflow: Nucleated cell counts per sample were estimated from amplification of reference gene primers within the assay. To quantify the absolute abundance of each unique TCRbeta CDR3 rearrangement, sequence reads were collapsed and filtered. For each sample, productive Simpson clonality was calculated as the square root of Simpson's diversity index across productive rearrangements. In TCRdb, the immuneACCESS table is reduced to in-frame sequences with V and J assigned. These tables do not hold every clone; where another copy was compared, an unresolved V gene accounts for under half, and the others remain unexplained. That table gives V, J and clone size, and the DNA gave D and trimming. A total of under 500,000 clones appear in this sample, 87% of them only once. Together, the top ten hold roughly 1.9% of the sample.

Enrolling through a virtual design, the prospective study's participants ranged in age from roughly 18 to 90 years and lived across 20 to 25 United States geographic areas. To assign participants to cohorts, the prospective study relied on clinical history that participants themselves reported in a screening survey and a study questionnaire. Mobile phlebotomists in the prospective study collected whole blood, serum and a nasopharyngeal or oropharyngeal swab from every participant. Additional blood draws and questionnaires over a 2-month period could optionally be provided by prospective study participants. Before DNA extraction, prospective study blood samples were shipped either frozen or at room temperature. About this clone: Its binding antigen is unknown. No clone much larger than this one lies a single base away; base qualities are absent.

The rearranged chain carries TRBV9 and TRBJ2-5; TRBD2 might be the D gene, on 6 matching bases. The material sequenced was PBMCs or T cells enriched from blood (not recorded which). The origin of this receptor is a woman aged 18-29 years with acute COVID-19. The CDR3 reads CASSVGGRGSWETQYF. The nucleotide sequence is TGTGCCAGCAGCGTAGGGGGCCGGGGGAGTTGGGAGACCCAGTACTTC. The full variable domain, completed from the reference TRBV9 and TRBJ2-5 proteins outside the CDR3, reads DSGVTQTPKHLITATGQRVTLRCSPRSGDLSVYWYQQSLDQGLQFLIQYYNGEERAKGNILERFSAQQFPDLHSELNLSSLELGDSALYFCASSVGGRGSWETQYFGPGTRLLVL.